One and the same sample provided the 28 T cell receptor beta chains below, sequenced in a study of blood T cell repertoires in COVID-19. Profiled with immunoSEQ multiplex PCR; TCRdb holds only in-frame clones, not every one. The repertoire holds about 260,000 clones, with 75% to 90% as singletons. Sequencing was carried out using peripheral blood. The receptors were sampled from a middle-aged woman with acute or convalescent COVID-19.

The gene calls are TRBV9 and TRBJ1-4; D ambiguous. This CDR3 has 16 residues. Germline assignment: CDR1 SGDLS and CDR2 YYNGEE. Trimming pared 2 bases from V and 1 base from J, leaving 12 bases between. The CDR3 protein is CASSVNDGGTNEKLFF. The CDR3 coding sequence is TGTGCCAGCAGCGTTAATGACGGAGGAACTAATGAAAAACTGTTTTTT.

This rearrangement joins TRBV5-4 to TRBJ2-3; 8 positions match TRBD2. V lost 2 bases and J lost 7; bases outside the gene matches: 6. Germline V gene data show CDR1 as SGHNT and CDR2 as YYREEE (reference sequence). The CDR3 has 14 residues. CDR3: CASSFIERGNTQYF. The CDR3 DNA follows: TGTGCCAGCAGCTTTATAGAGCGGGGGAATACGCAGTATTTT.

This chain joins TRBV14 and TRBJ2-1; TRBD2 matches at 10 bases. The CDR3 loop spans 17 amino acids. Germline V gene sequence: CDR1 SGHDN, CDR2 FVKESK. Trimming at V came to 5 bases and at J to 0 bases, leaving 7 bases not matched to a gene. The CDR3 is CASSELSGGFSYNEQFF. The CDR3 DNA follows: TGTGCCAGCAGCGAACTTAGCGGGGGGTTCTCCTACAATGAGCAGTTCTTC. Variable domain in full (rest from reference TRBV14 and TRBJ2-1): EAGVTQFPSHSVIEKGQTVTLRCDPISGHDNLYWYRRVMGKEIKFLLHFVKESKQDESGMPNNRFLAERTGGTYSTLKVQPAELEDSGVYFCASSELSGGFSYNEQFFGPGTRLTVL.

V is TRBV6-5 and J is TRBJ2-1, with TRBD1 matching over 8 bases. Germline loops: CDR1 MNHEY, CDR2 SVGAGI. V lost 2 bases, J lost 7 bases, and 7 bases stayed unmatched. This CDR3 has 15 amino acids. CDR3 nucleotides: TGTGCCAGCAGTTACATTGGACAGGGTAATAATGAGCAGTTCTTC. It specifies CASSYIGQGNNEQFF.

V and J are TRBV7-2 and TRBJ1-6; weak D call: TRBD1 (5 bases). CDR3 length: 13 amino acids. V lost 4 bases and J 9 bases, leaving 10 bases between the germline ends. Germline CDR1 is SGHTA and CDR2 is FQGNSA. In nucleotides, the CDR3 is TGTGCCAGCAGCTCCAAAAGGGGTTCACCCCTCCACTTT. This sequence encodes CASSSKRGSPLHF.

J is TRBJ2-6 and V is TRBV30; the D is unclear. CDR3 size: 13 residues. Trimming stripped 8 bases from V and 2 bases from J, with 10 bases between. Germline loops: CDR1 GTSNPN, CDR2 SVGIG (reference sequence). The CDR3 DNA sequence: TGTGCCGTGGCCCCCGCTGGGGCCAACGTCCTGACTTTC. It translates to CAVAPAGANVLTF.

This sequence joins TRBV4-1 and TRBJ1-1, with 9 bases aligning to TRBD1. Germline V gene lookup returns CDR1 MGHRA and CDR2 YSYEKL. The CDR3 spans 16 residues. Unmatched junction bases numbered 6, after V lost 4 bases and J lost 0 bases. Written as DNA, the CDR3 is TGCGCCAGCAGCCCCCGGGACAGGGTATTGAACACTGAAGCTTTCTTT. Protein product: CASSPRDRVLNTEAFF.

This chain uses TRBV5-1 with TRBJ2-4; 9 bases match TRBD1. Germline V gene sequence: CDR1 SGHRS, CDR2 YFSETQ. The V gene end was trimmed by 6 bases and the J gene end by 0 bases; junction bases not matched to a gene: 4. There are 15 residues in the CDR3. The CDR3 here is CASTEQGAAKNIQYF. The CDR3 nucleotides are TGCGCCAGCACCGAACAGGGGGCAGCCAAAAACATTCAGTACTTC.

The rearrangement joins TRBV18 to TRBJ1-2, with TRBD1 matching 8 bases. The CDR3 is 15 amino acids. The trim removed 6 bases at V and 7 bases at J, leaving 13 bases unmatched. Germline assignment: CDR1 KGHSH and CDR2 LQKENI. The CDR3 DNA reads TGTGCCAGCTCCGAGAGGGACAGGAGTTTAGGTGGCTACACCTTC. Translation gives CASSERDRSLGGYTF. The full variable domain, rest sourced from reference TRBV18 and TRBJ1-2, is NAGVMQNPRHLVRRRGQEARLRCSPMKGHSHVYWYRQLPEEGLKFMVYLQKENIIDESGMPKERFSAEFPKEGPSILRIQQVVRGDSAAYFCASSERDRSLGGYTFGSGTRLTVV.

This chain joins TRBV14 and TRBJ1-2, with D perhaps TRBD1 (5 bases). The V and J ends lost 4 bases and 8 bases respectively, with 17 bases between them. The CDR3 contains 14 residues. CDR1 SGHDN and CDR2 FVKESK come from the germline V gene. The CDR3 sequence: CASSPTLDSVGYTF. As DNA, the CDR3 is TGTGCCAGCAGCCCCACCCTAGACAGCGTCGGCTACACCTTC.

The chain uses TRBV4-1 and TRBJ1-1; D call uncertain. The ends were cut back, 4 bases at V and 3 bases at J, with 12 bases in the middle. Germline V gives CDR1 MGHRA, CDR2 YSYEKL. The CDR3 totals 14 residues. DNA for the CDR3: TGCGCCAGCAGCCCCCGTTATTCTGACACTGAAGCTTTCTTT. It yields the protein CASSPRYSDTEAFF.

The V call is TRBV3-1 (or the pseudogene TRBV3-2), the J call TRBJ1-1, with TRBD1 as a possible D gene (5 bases). The germline gives CDR1 LGHDT, CDR2 YNNKEL (reference sequence). V lost 4 bases to trimming and J lost 5 bases, with 11 bases between them. The CDR3 sequence is 13 residues long. The CDR3 loop is CASSLRVRTEAFF. In nucleotides, the CDR3 is TGTGCCAGCAGCCTCAGGGTTCGAACTGAAGCTTTCTTT.

V is TRBV29-1 and J is TRBJ1-2, with D possibly being TRBD1 (5 bases). The CDR3 is 13 residues long. The ends were cut back, 0 bases at V and 6 bases at J, with 11 bases in the middle. CDR1 and CDR2 (germline): SQVTM, ANQGSEA. The chain's CDR3 is CSVEDLPGDGYTF. The CDR3 coding sequence is TGCAGCGTTGAAGATCTTCCGGGGGATGGCTACACCTTC.

The chain recombines TRBV12-3 or TRBV12-4 with TRBJ2-5; possible D gene TRBD2, 6 bases. V was clipped by 5 bases and J by 9 bases, with 13 bases between them. The CDR3 consists of 12 residues. The CDR3 here is CASSRPGGAQYF. The CDR3, as DNA: TGTGCCAGCAGTAGACCTGGAGGGGCCCAGTACTTC.

V gene TRBV7-8 combines with J gene TRBJ1-2; D ambiguous. Germline V gene data show CDR1 as SGHVS and CDR2 as FQNEAQ. V was shortened by 0 bases and J by 2 bases, with 10 bases between the two germline ends. The CDR3 loop spans 15 amino acids. This CDR3 reads CASSLALGGNYGYTF. The CDR3 DNA is TGTGCCAGCAGCTTAGCGCTGGGAGGGAACTATGGCTACACCTTC. Combining the CDR3 with reference TRBV7-8 and TRBJ1-2 gives the whole variable domain GAGVSQSPRYKVAKRGQDVALRCDPISGHVSLFWYQQALGQGPEFLTYFQNEAQLDKSGLPSDRFFAERPEGSVSTLKIQRTQQEDSAVYLCASSLALGGNYGYTFGSGTRLTVV.

The chain links TRBV19 to TRBJ2-3, with TRBD1 identical over 8 bases. J gave up 3 bases and V 3 bases, and 5 bases lay outside the gene matches. CDR1 and CDR2 from the germline V gene are LNHDA and SQIVND (reference sequence). This CDR3 has 15 residues. The CDR3 coding sequence is TGTGCCAGTAGTATGACAGGGGTGGGAACAGATACGCAGTATTTT. This gives the protein CASSMTGVGTDTQYF.

A word on this clone: One end of the junction fails to match germline, which may point to a read error. The chain links TRBV11-2 to TRBJ1-2, with D unclear. CDR3 length equals 12 residues. The germline CDR1 and CDR2 sequences are SGHAT and FQNNGV. The CDR3 reads CASSLGGQAKRF. DNA for the CDR3: TGTGCCAGCAGCTTAGGTGGGCAGGCAAAACGCTTC.

Only one count was recorded for this clone. The chain recombines TRBV5-1 with TRBJ2-6; unclear D gene. CDR1 SGHRS and CDR2 YFSETQ come from the germline V gene. There are 14 residues in the CDR3. V lost 5 bases and J lost 0, with 6 bases in between. The CDR3: CASRAISGANVLTF. CDR3 sequence (DNA): TGCGCCAGCAGGGCAATCTCTGGGGCCAACGTCCTGACTTTC.

The genes are TRBV30 and TRBJ2-2; 7 bases match TRBD2. The V and J ends lost 4 bases and 3 bases, in that order; junction bases with no gene match: 5. The CDR3 is 14 residues long. Germline CDR1 and CDR2: GTSNPN and SVGIG (reference sequence). The CDR3 nucleotides read TGTGCCTGGAAGTGGAGCGGGGACACCGGGGAGCTGTTTTTT. Translation gives CAWKWSGDTGELFF.

The chain is built from TRBV5-8 and TRBJ1-4; 9 bases agree with TRBD1. Trimming removed 3 bases from V and 8 bases from J; junction bases left unmatched: 5. CDR3 length: 14 residues. The germline V gene has CDR1 SGHTS and CDR2 YDEGEE. DNA of the CDR3: TGTGCCAGCAGCTCGGGACAGGGAGAAGAAAAACTGTTTTTT. Its translation is CASSSGQGEEKLFF.

This chain links TRBV19 with TRBJ2-6, with D unresolved. The CDR3 runs to 14 residues. Germline loops: CDR1 LNHDA, CDR2 SQIVND (reference sequence). V was cut by 7 bases and J by 2 bases, with 9 bases left in between. DNA of the CDR3: TGTGCCAGTACCACGCTACCTGGGGCCAACGTCCTGACTTTC. Amino acids: CASTTLPGANVLTF.

V gene TRBV21-1 combines with J gene TRBJ1-2; the DNA was not compared with TRBD1, the D call given in the table. TRBV21-1 is listed as a pseudogene. The CDR3 loop spans 17 amino acids. This CDR3 reads CASSNDRGMRLDYGYTF. The CDR3 DNA sequence: TGTGCCAGCAGCAATGACAGGGGGATGCGGCTGGACTATGGCTACACCTTC.

This clone was seen a few times. The CDR3 region has the DNA TGTGCCAGCAGTCGTGGTACGGGGTACGAGCAGTACGTC. Translating it yields CASSRGTGYEQYV. The chain links TRBV27 to TRBJ2-7; D possibly corresponds to TRBD2 (5 bases). Germline assignment: CDR1 MNHEY and CDR2 SMNVEV (reference sequence). The V end lost 5 bases, the J end lost 4 bases, and 12 bases lay between the germline ends. The CDR3 runs 13 residues.

The chain has TRBV6-5 and TRBJ1-2; the match to TRBD1 covers 7 bases. This CDR3 contains 15 residues. Germline trimming cut 5 bases from V and 0 bases from J; bases unmatched to any gene: 6. Germline V gene lookup returns CDR1 MNHEY and CDR2 SVGAGI. CDR3 region: CASSKTGTANYGYTF. CDR3 nucleotide sequence: TGTGCCAGCAGTAAAACCGGGACAGCTAACTATGGCTACACCTTC.

V and J are TRBV19 and TRBJ1-2; D gene unclear. V was pared by 3 bases and J by 6 bases, with 11 bases between. From germline, CDR1 is LNHDA and CDR2 SQIVND (reference sequence). The CDR3 length is 13 residues. The CDR3 loop is CASSMAGRNGYTF. The CDR3 DNA reads as TGTGCCAGTAGTATGGCGGGAAGAAATGGCTACACCTTC.

V is TRBV18 and J is TRBJ1-1; 8 nucleotides agree with TRBD1. With 3 bases clipped from V and 5 bases from J, the junction kept 11 bases outside the gene matches. From germline, CDR1 is KGHSH and CDR2 LQKENI. CDR3 length: 16 amino acids. The CDR3 here is CASSPTSGQGRTEAFF. The CDR3 region has the DNA TGTGCCAGCTCACCTACCTCCGGACAGGGTAGAACTGAAGCTTTCTTT. Filled out from reference TRBV18 and TRBJ1-1, the complete variable domain reads NAGVMQNPRHLVRRRGQEARLRCSPMKGHSHVYWYRQLPEEGLKFMVYLQKENIIDESGMPKERFSAEFPKEGPSILRIQQVVRGDSAAYFCASSPTSGQGRTEAFFGQGTRLTVV.

V gene TRBV5-1 combines with J gene TRBJ2-2; 13 bases map to TRBD2. Trimming at V came to 4 bases and at J to 7 bases, leaving 10 bases not matched to a gene. Germline lookup yields CDR1 SGHRS and CDR2 YFSETQ. The CDR3 length is 17 residues. The CDR3 loop is CASSRGLAGAEIGELFF. The CDR3 nucleotides read TGCGCCAGCAGCCGAGGACTAGCGGGGGCCGAAATCGGGGAGCTGTTTTTT.

V gene TRBV5-5 combines with J gene TRBJ2-1; 8 positions match TRBD2. Losses at the gene ends were 7 bases for V and 0 bases for J; bases not matched to a gene: 9. CDR1 is SGHKS, CDR2 YYEKEE, per germline (reference sequence). The CDR3 runs to 16 residues. The CDR3 here is CASGWWSGSSYNEQFF. The CDR3 nucleotides are TGTGCCAGCGGATGGTGGAGCGGGAGCTCCTACAATGAGCAGTTCTTC.